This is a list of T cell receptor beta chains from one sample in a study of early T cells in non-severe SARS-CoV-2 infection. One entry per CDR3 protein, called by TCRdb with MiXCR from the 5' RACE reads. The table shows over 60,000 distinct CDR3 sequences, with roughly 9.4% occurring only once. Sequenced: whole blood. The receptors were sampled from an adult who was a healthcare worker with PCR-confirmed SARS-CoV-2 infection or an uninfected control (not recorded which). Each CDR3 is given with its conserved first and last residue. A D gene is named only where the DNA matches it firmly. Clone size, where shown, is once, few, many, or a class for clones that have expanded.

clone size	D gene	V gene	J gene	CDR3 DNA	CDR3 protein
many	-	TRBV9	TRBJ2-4	TGTGCCAGCAGCGTAGGGCTGGGGGGTCCCAAAAACATTCAGTACTTC	CASSVGLGGPKNIQYF
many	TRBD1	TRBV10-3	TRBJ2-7	TGTGCCATCAGTGGTGACAGGGGCTACGAGCAGTACTTC	CAISGDRGYEQYF
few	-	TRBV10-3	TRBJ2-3	TGTGCCATCAGGGCGTTCACTAGCACAGATACGCAGTATTTT	CAIRAFTSTDTQYF
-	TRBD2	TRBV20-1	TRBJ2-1	TGCAGTGCTAGAGACCCGACTAATAGCGGGAGTAATGAGCAGTTCTTC	CSARDPTNSGSNEQFF
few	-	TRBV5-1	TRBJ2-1	TGCGCCAGCAAGACAGGTTACAATGAGCAGTTCTTC	CASKTGYNEQFF
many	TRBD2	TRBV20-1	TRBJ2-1	TGCAGTGCTGAGGGAGGACTAGCCCACAATGAGCAGTTCTTC	CSAEGGLAHNEQFF
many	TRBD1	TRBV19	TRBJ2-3	TGTGCCAGTATCCCGGGACAGGGATGGGGCACAGATACGCAGTATTTT	CASIPGQGWGTDTQYF
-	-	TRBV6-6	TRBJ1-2	TGTGCCAGCAGTTACCTTCAGCACGGTGGCTACACCTTC	CASSYLQHGGYTF
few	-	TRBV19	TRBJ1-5	TGTGCCAGTAGTCTCAGAAATCAGCCCCAGCATTTT	CASSLRNQPQHF
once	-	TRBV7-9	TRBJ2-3	TGTGCCGCCGGGAGCGGTGAAACAGATACGCAGTATTTT	CAAGSGETDTQYF
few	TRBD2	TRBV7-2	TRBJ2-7	TGTGCCAGCAGCCCAGGGACTAGCGGGGTTGACGAGCAGTACTTC	CASSPGTSGVDEQYF
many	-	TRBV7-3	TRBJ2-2	TGTGCCAGCAGCTCGGCGGGTGGCACCGGGGAGCTGTTTTTT	CASSSAGGTGELFF
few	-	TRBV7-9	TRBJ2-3	TGTGCCAGCAGCTTAGCGCCCCAGGCCAGGGCAGATACGCAGTATTTT	CASSLAPQARADTQYF
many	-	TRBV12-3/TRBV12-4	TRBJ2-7	TGTGCCAGCAGTTTTATAGTGGCGCTGAGCTCCTACGAGCAGTACTTC	CASSFIVALSSYEQYF
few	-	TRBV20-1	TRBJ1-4	TGCAGTGCTAGTTCCTCCTCAACTAATGAAAAACTGTTTTTT	CSASSSSTNEKLFF
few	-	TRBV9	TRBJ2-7	TGTGCCAGCAGCGTGACAGTGACCTCCTACGAGCAGTACTTC	CASSVTVTSYEQYF
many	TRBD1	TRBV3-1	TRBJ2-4	TGTGCCAGCAGCCATACAGGGGTAGCCAAAAACATTCAGTACTTC	CASSHTGVAKNIQYF
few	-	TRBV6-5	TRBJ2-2	TGTGCCAGCAGTATGGATCTAGGGGACACCGGGGAGCTGTTTTTT	CASSMDLGDTGELFF
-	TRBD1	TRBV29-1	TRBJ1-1	TGCAGCGTCTTTGGACAGGGGGCCGCTGAAGCTTTCTTT	CSVFGQGAAEAFF
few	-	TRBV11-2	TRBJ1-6	TGTGCCAGCAGCTTAGGCGGGAACAATTCACCCCTCCACTTT	CASSLGGNNSPLHF